This T cell receptor (beta chain) derives from a study of early stage breast cancer tumors. Study at large: ER+/PR+/HER2- status applied to twelve of 16 invasive breast tumors. Samples were sequenced at about 10-fold average coverage.

CDR1 and CDR2 (germline): SSHAT, FNYEAQ (reference sequence). Trimming removed 1 base from V and 4 bases from J, with 11 bases in between. The CDR3 contains 15 residues. Here immunoSEQ multiplex PCR was the method, and the copy in TCRdb shows in-frame clones only, minus some. The table lists 25,000 to 35,000 clones, over 70% of them singletons. Concerning this clone: As yet, its antigen is unknown.

Study-wide findings and caveats: Enriched TCRB sequences shared across patients were mostly commonly generated sequences.

The clonotype was recovered from a person aged 35 to 50 with breast cancer. The chain couples TRBV7-7 to TRBJ2-1; perhaps TRBD1 as D (6 bases). Material: blood. CDR3 DNA sequence: TGTGCCAGCAGCTTAGGCCGGACAGCATACAATGAGCAGTTCTTC. Translated: CASSLGRTAYNEQFF.